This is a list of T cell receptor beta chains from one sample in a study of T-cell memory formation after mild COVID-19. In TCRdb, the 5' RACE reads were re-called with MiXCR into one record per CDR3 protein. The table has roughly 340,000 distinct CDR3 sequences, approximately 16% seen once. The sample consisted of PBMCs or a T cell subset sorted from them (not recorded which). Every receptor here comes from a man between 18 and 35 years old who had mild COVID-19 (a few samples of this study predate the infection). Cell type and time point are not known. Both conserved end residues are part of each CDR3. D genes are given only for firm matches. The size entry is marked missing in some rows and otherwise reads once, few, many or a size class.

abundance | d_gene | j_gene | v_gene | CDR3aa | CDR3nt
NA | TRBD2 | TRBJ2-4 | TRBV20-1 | CSASLARGGPILAKNIQYF | TGCAGTGCTAGTTTAGCGCGGGGGGGTCCCATTCTAGCCAAAAACATTCAGTACTTC
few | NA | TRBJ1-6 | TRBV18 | CASSPRAAGRDSPLHF | TGTGCCAGCTCACCAAGGGCGGCAGGGCGGGATTCACCCCTCCACTTT
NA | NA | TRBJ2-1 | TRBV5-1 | CASSLTVSEQFF | TGCGCCAGCAGCTTAACCGTCTCGGAGCAGTTCTTC
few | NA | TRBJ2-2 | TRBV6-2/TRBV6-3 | CASSYPGFTGELFF | TGTGCCAGCAGTTACCCGGGGTTCACCGGGGAGCTGTTTTTT
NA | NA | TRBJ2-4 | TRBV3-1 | CASSQAQGIQYF | TGTGCCAGCAGCCAAGCACAGGGCATTCAGTACTTC
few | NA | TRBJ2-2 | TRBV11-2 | CASSQKMYSSTGELFF | TGTGCCAGCAGCCAAAAGATGTACAGCTCCACCGGGGAGCTGTTTTTT
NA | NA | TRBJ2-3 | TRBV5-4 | CASSLAAGVYTDTQYF | TGTGCCAGCAGCTTGGCGGCAGGGGTTTACACAGATACGCAGTATTTT
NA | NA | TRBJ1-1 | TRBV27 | CASMSSVWANTEAFF | TGTGCCAGTATGAGTTCCGTTTGGGCCAACACTGAAGCTTTCTTT
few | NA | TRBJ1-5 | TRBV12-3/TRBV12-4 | CASSSQQGGQPQHF | TGTGCCAGCAGTTCCCAACAGGGAGGCCAGCCCCAGCATTTT
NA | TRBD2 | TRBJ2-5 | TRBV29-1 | CSVVAGGQETQYF | TGCAGCGTCGTAGCGGGGGGGCAAGAGACCCAGTACTTC
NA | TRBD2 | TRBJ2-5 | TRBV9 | CASSVAGRGGGETQYF | TGTGCCAGCAGCGTAGCTGGGAGGGGCGGAGGAGAGACCCAGTACTTC
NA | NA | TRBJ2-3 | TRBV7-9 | CASSLIGPQPTDTQYF | TGTGCCAGCAGCTTAATAGGCCCCCAACCCACAGATACGCAGTATTTT
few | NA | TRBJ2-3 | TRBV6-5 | CASSPLGGVTDTQYF | TGTGCCAGCAGCCCCCTAGGGGGTGTCACAGATACGCAGTATTTT
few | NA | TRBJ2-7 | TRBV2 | CASMVAQDEQYF | TGTGCCAGCATGGTCGCCCAGGACGAGCAGTACTTC
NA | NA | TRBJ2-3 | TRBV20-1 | CSASNVGAWGTDTQYF | TGCAGTGCAAGTAACGTAGGGGCGTGGGGCACAGATACGCAGTATTTT
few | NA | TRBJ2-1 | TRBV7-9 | CASSFRVGTDNEQFF | TGTGCCAGCAGCTTTCGCGTTGGGACTGACAATGAGCAGTTCTTC
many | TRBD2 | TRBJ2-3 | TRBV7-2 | CASSLQLAGQTQYF | TGTGCCAGCAGCTTACAACTAGCGGGGCAGACGCAGTATTTT
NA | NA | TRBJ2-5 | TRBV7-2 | CASSFHGEETQYF | TGTGCCAGCAGCTTTCACGGAGAAGAGACCCAGTACTTC
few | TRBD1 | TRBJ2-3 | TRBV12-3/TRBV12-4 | CASSPRDRSTDTQYF | TGTGCCAGCAGCCCTAGGGACAGGAGCACAGATACGCAGTATTTT
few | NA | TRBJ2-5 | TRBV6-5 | CASTQAARPVTQYF | TGTGCCAGCACCCAGGCGGCCCGGCCGGTGACCCAGTACTTC
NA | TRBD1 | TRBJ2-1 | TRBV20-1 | CSARTGYEQFF | TGCAGTGCAAGGACAGGATATGAGCAGTTCTTC
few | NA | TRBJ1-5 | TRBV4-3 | CASSQDLAGFGQPQHF | TGCGCCAGCAGCCAAGATTTGGCAGGGTTCGGCCAGCCCCAGCATTTT
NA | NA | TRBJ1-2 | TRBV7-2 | CASSPNPRYYGYTF | TGTGCCAGCAGCCCTAACCCCAGATACTATGGCTACACCTTC
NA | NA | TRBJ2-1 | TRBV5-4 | CASSLGDDNEQFF | TGTGCCAGCAGCTTGGGAGATGACAATGAGCAGTTCTTC
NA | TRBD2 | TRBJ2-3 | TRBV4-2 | CASSQGLAADTQYF | TGTGCCAGCAGCCAAGGACTAGCAGCAGATACGCAGTATTTT
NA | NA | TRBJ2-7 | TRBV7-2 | CASSLYGVQYF | TGTGCCAGCAGCTTATATGGAGTGCAGTACTTC
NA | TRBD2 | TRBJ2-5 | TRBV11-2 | CASSPSLAGGKETQYF | TGTGCCAGCAGCCCCTCACTAGCGGGGGGAAAAGAGACCCAGTACTTC
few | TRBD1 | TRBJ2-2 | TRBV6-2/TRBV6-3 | CASSYGRTGTGELFF | TGTGCCAGCAGTTACGGAAGGACAGGGACCGGGGAGCTGTTTTTT
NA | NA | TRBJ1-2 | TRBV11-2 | CASSPLQGNTGYTF | TGTGCCAGCAGCCCCCTTCAGGGAAATACTGGCTACACCTTC
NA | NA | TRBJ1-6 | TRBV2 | CASSVGYNSPLHF | TGTGCCAGCAGTGTTGGGTATAATTCACCCCTCCACTTT
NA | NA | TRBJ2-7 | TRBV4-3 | CASSQGYRVYEQYF | TGCGCCAGCAGCCAAGGTTACAGGGTCTACGAGCAGTACTTC
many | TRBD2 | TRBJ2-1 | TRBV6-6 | CASLGVGGYYNEQFF | TGTGCCAGCCTGGGGGTCGGGGGGTATTACAATGAGCAGTTCTTC
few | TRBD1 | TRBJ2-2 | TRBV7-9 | CASSLSTGGSTGELFF | TGTGCCAGCAGCTTAAGCACAGGGGGCAGCACCGGGGAGCTGTTTTTT
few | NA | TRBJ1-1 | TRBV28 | CASSLFKDAQGAFF | TGTGCCAGCAGTTTATTCAAGGACGCCCAGGGGGCTTTCTTT
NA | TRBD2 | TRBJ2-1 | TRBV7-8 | CASSLARASGNEQFF | TGTGCCAGCAGCTTAGCCCGGGCTAGCGGCAATGAGCAGTTCTTC
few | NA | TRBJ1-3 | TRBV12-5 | CASGLSQRGDTIYF | TGTGCTAGTGGTTTGTCCCAACGGGGAGACACCATATATTTT
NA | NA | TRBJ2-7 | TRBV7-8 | CASSSDQREQYF | TGTGCCAGCAGCTCGGATCAGCGGGAGCAGTACTTC
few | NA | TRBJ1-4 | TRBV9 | CASSVRAAASNEKLFF | TGTGCCAGCAGCGTGAGGGCTGCAGCGAGTAATGAAAAACTGTTTTTT
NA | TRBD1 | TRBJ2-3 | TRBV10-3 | CAIRSLAGQGTDTQYF | TGTGCCATCAGGTCTTTGGCTGGACAGGGCACAGATACGCAGTATTTT
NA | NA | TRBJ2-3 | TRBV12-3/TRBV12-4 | CASSLRDPGSTDTQYF | TGTGCCAGCAGTCTACGGGACCCGGGATCCACAGATACGCAGTATTTT